This T cell receptor (beta chain) came from a study of T cell responses to AZD1222 COVID-19 vaccine. Of note for this clone: Antigen: not known.

The study's findings and limits: Baseline seropositivity characterized only a handful of AZD1222 recipients. The repertoires were collected only after the peak T cell response. Donors were largely white British and mainly female; clonal diversity was possibly underestimated. Spike-wide vaccine-associated CD4 TCRs dominated at 160-218 and 743-854.

Assay: immunoSEQ multiplex PCR; the TCRdb copy retains only in-frame clones and omits some. The table shows more than 120,000 clones, with approximately 89% occurring only once. V lost 10 bases and J lost 1, with 13 bases in between. Germline V gives CDR1 SGHAT, CDR2 FQNNGV. This CDR3 is built from 14 residues. This chain uses TRBV11-2 with TRBJ2-2; a weak D match, TRBD2 (6 bases). The material was peripheral blood, obtained 28 days after the second AZD1222 dose. This TCR was recovered from an adult who received the AZD1222 COVID-19 vaccine. This chain's CDR3 is CANRDSQNTGELFF. The DNA of the CDR3 is TGTGCCAACCGGGACTCACAGAACACCGGGGAGCTGTTTTTT.